This T cell receptor beta chain was documented in a study of long-term antiretroviral therapy in people with HIV. Points from the study as a whole: CDR3 lengths in HIV samples spanned a narrower range than controls. Dominating the repertoire at all time points were the clones that expanded before ART. In samples taken after ART, diversity increased but remained below transplant donor control levels.

Sequencing relied on immunoSEQ assay v3.0, run at survey level. The data were produced by immunoSEQ multiplex PCR, yet TCRdb's version contains in-frame clones alone and is incomplete. The sample holds 15,000 to 20,000 clones, roughly 86% seen once. Germline V gene lookup returns CDR1 SGHTS and CDR2 YDEGEE. The CDR3 spans 16 residues. V lost 1 base and J lost 0, with 11 bases in between. Details on this clone: Antigen: not known.

The clonotype originates from a man aged 18-30 years with HIV. The chain combines TRBV5-8 with TRBJ1-5; the D gene is possibly TRBD1 (6 bases). The specimen was unsorted PBMCs, collected 2.1 years after starting antiretroviral therapy. CDR3 sequence (DNA): TGTGCCAGCAGCTTGTACAGGACAGTTAGCAATCAGCCCCAGCATTTT. Translation gives CASSLYRTVSNQPQHF.